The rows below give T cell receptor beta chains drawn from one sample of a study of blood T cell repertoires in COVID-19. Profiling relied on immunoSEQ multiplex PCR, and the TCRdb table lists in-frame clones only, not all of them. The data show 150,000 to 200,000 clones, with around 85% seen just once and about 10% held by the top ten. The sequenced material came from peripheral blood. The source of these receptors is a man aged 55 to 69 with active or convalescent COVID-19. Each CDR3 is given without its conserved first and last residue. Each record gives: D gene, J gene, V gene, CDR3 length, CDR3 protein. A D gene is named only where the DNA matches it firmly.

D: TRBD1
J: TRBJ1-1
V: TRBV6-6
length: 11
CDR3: ASRMTGDTEAF

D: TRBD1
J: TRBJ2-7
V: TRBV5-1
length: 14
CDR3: ASSLAGTGSSYEQY

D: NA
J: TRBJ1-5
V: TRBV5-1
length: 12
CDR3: ASSAQGLDQPQH

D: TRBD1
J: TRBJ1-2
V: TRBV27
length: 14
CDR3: ASSNPSGTGPYGYT

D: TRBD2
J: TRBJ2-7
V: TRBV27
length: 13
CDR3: ASSPISGRAYEQY

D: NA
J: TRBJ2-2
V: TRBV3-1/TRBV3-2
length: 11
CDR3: ASRTGTTGELF

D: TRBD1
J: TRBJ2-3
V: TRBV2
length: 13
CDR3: ASSEEGTGADTQY

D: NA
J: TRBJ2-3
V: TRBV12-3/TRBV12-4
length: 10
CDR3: ASSSSRNTQY

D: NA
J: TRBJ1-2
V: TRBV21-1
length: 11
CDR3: ASSTGTPYGYT

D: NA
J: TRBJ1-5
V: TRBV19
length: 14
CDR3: ASSKQGAPAGQPQH

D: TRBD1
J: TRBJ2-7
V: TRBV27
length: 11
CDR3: ASHRTGVDEQY

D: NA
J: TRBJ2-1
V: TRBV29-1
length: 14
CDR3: SVEGRAGSSYNEQF

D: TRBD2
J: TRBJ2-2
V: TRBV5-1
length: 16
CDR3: ASGAGTSGIGGIGELF

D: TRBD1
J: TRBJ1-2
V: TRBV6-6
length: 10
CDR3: ASRTGDYGYT

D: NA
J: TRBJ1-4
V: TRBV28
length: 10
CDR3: ASGRGNEKLF

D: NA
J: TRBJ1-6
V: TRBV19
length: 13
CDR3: ASSPQRTSNSPLH

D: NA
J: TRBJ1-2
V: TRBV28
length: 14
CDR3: ASSLSQGRGNYGYT

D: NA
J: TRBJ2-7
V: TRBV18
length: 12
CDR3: ASSPPGLSYEQY

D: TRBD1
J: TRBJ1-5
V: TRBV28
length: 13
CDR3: ASTSGGQTNQPQH

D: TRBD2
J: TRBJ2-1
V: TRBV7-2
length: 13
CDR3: ASSSTGTNYNEQF

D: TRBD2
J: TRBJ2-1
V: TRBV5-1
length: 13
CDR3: ASSLGTSGTGEQF

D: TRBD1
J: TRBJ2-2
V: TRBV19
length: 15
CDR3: ASSWGQPPEWTGELF

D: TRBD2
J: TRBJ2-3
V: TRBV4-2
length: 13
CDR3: ASSQELAGTDTQY

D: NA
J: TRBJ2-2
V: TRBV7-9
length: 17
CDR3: ASSLGKKPTVTNTGELF